This T cell receptor beta chain was profiled in a study of CD8 T cells in ankylosing spondylitis. With 0 bases removed from V and 1 base from J, the gap between germline ends came to 6 bases. The CDR3 contains 14 residues. The germline V gene encodes CDR1 MGHRA and CDR2 YSYEKL. TCRdb called the 5' RACE reads again in MiXCR, with one record for every CDR3 protein. The table has about 160,000 distinct CDR3 sequences, approximately 20% seen once. The chain joins TRBV4-1 to TRBJ1-1; D not resolved. Sequenced: blood, either unsorted or a sorted T cell fraction (not recorded which). This TCR derives from a male donor with ankylosing spondylitis or in good health (not recorded which). The CDR3 DNA sequence: TGCGCCAGCAGCCAAGATCTGTGGAACACTGAAGCTTTCTTT. Protein product: CASSQDLWNTEAFF.